This T cell receptor (beta chain) came from a study of metastatic and nonmetastatic thyroid tumors. Whole-study context: Where malignant and benign thyroid patients were concerned, repertoires were compared across blood and tumor or nodule tissue.

Study-wide results and caveats: Reportedly, malignant thyroid tumors had significantly higher TCR beta diversity than benign nodules, in blood and tumor.

Germline CDR1 is MNHEY and CDR2 is SVGEGT. The CDR3 is 16 amino acids. Trimming removed 5 bases at V and 0 bases at J, with 14 bases between. Original processing notes: CDR3 differences across clinicopathological groups were used to build a distant-metastasis classifier for papillary thyroid cancer. TCRdb re-called the PCR reads through MiXCR. These V and J calls rely on TCRdb rather than the paper's analysis. The sample lists about 26,000 clones; roughly 25% were seen once. Notes on this clone: As yet, its antigen is unknown.

All patients were treatment-naive before thyroid surgery. The V and J genes are TRBV6-2 or TRBV6-3 and TRBJ2-1, with D perhaps TRBD2 (6 bases). Sequenced input: blood. The source of this sequence is a female donor with papillary thyroid cancer or a benign thyroid nodule (not recorded which). Some clones in this sample may be carry-over from other donors' samples. CDR3 amino acids: CASSPTSPDSYNEQFF. The CDR3 region has the DNA TGTGCCAGCAGTCCAACTAGCCCGGACTCCTACAATGAGCAGTTCTTC.